What follows describes a single T cell receptor beta chain. Its target is not known. A second PCR of roughly 6 to 12 cycles used a sample-barcoded 5' primer and a J-beta primer mix. All samples gave at least 2.5 million CDR3-containing paired-end reads. TCRdb reprocessed the 5' RACE reads via MiXCR and lists one record per CDR3 protein. The sample lists 1.5 million to 2 million distinct CDR3 sequences; roughly 28% were seen once. CDR1 is MNHNY, CDR2 SVGAGI, per germline (reference sequence). V lost 5 bases and J 0 bases, leaving 20 bases between the germline ends. The CDR3 has 17 amino acids. These data come from a study of blood T cells in healthy people across ages. Findings and caveats of the study: Older age coincided with a roughly linear decline in TCR beta diversity per million T cells.

The V call is TRBV6-6, the J call TRBJ2-7, with D tentatively TRBD1 or TRBD2 (5 bases each). Source material: blood. This sequence originates from a woman in her twenties or thirties in good health. The CDR3 DNA sequence: TGTGCCAGCAGTAAGGGACGAGGGGTGAAAAGCTCCTACGAGCAGTACTTC. Translating gives CASSKGRGVKSSYEQYF.